The rows below give T cell receptor beta chains drawn from one sample of a study of blood T cell repertoires in COVID-19. TCRdb's table, derived via immunoSEQ multiplex PCR, lists solely in-frame clones and lacks some. Among some 96,000 clones listed, 70% to 90% were seen once. What was sequenced was peripheral blood. Receptors originate from a human donor in a cohort sampled during active COVID-19. The CDR3 runs from the conserved cysteine through the conserved F or W. D genes are given only for firm matches. A clone size is listed for some rows: how often the clone was seen (once, few, many), or a class if it is expanded.

>TRBJ2-5|TRBV5-8|-|-
TGTGCCAGCAGCTTGGGACGGACACAAGACCAGAAGACCCAGTACTTC
CASSLGRTQDQKTQYF
>TRBJ1-2|TRBV2|-|-
TGTGCCAGCAGCCCCTTTGGGCAGGGAAGGTATGGCTACACCTTC
CASSPFGQGRYGYTF
>TRBJ2-1|TRBV6-4|-|-
TGTGCCAGCAGTCCGGAGGCCAATGTGGATAACAATGAGCAGTTCTTC
CASSPEANVDNNEQFF
>TRBJ1-1|TRBV19|-|-
TGTGCCAGTAGTATAGTCCCAGGGAACACTGAAGCTTTCTTT
CASSIVPGNTEAFF
>TRBJ2-5|TRBV3-1/TRBV3-2|few|-
TGTGCCAGCAGCCAATTGCTGGTAGGGGGGACCCAGTACTTC
CASSQLLVGGTQYF
>TRBJ1-5|TRBV10-1|-|-
TGCGCCAGCAGGCGGGTATATCAGCCCCAGCATTTT
CASRRVYQPQHF
>TRBJ1-2|TRBV6-4|-|TRBD1
TGTGCCAGCAGCCCCTCACAGGGGGCTGAGGGCTACACCTTC
CASSPSQGAEGYTF
>TRBJ1-3|TRBV10-2|-|TRBD1
TGCGCAACCTCACCGGGACAGGGGATTGGAAACACCATATATTTT
CATSPGQGIGNTIYF
>TRBJ1-1|TRBV4-3|-|-
TGCGCCAGCAGCCAAGGGGTAGCGAACACTGAAGCTTTCTTT
CASSQGVANTEAFF
>TRBJ2-7|TRBV7-6|-|TRBD2
TGTGCCAGCAGCTTTCAGCGGGAAAGCGAGCAGTACTTC
CASSFQRESEQYF
>TRBJ2-5|TRBV21-1|-|-
TGTGCCAGCAGCCCCCCGACGACTACGGAGGTCTTGCAGATAAAAGAGACCCAGTACTTC
CASSPPTTTEVLQIKETQYF
>TRBJ2-5|TRBV11-2|-|TRBD2
TGTGCCAGCACCCTAGCGGCGGGAGGGCCTGAGACCCAGTACTTC
CASTLAAGGPETQYF
>TRBJ2-2|TRBV5-8|-|TRBD2
TGTGCCAGCAGATTGAGCGGGGCGGCGAACACCGGGGAGCTGTTTTTT
CASRLSGAANTGELFF
>TRBJ2-5|TRBV4-1|once|TRBD1
TGCGCCAGCAGCACAGGGGGCGCGAGGCAAGAGACCCAGTACTTC
CASSTGGARQETQYF
>TRBJ2-1|TRBV6-6|-|TRBD2
TGTGCCAGCGGAAGGACTAGAGAGTACAATGAGCAGTTCTTC
CASGRTREYNEQFF
>TRBJ2-6|TRBV19|-|-
TGTGCCAGTAGTATCGAAGGGGCACCTGGGGCCAACGTCCTGACTTTC
CASSIEGAPGANVLTF
>TRBJ2-7|TRBV7-6|-|TRBD2
TGTGCCAGCAGCCTAACTAGCGGGAGAATCGAGCAGTACTTC
CASSLTSGRIEQYF
>TRBJ2-3|TRBV5-1|-|TRBD2
TGCGCCAGCAGCGCCGGGACTAGCGCTCCAGATACGCAGTATTTT
CASSAGTSAPDTQYF
>TRBJ2-1|TRBV2|few|TRBD2
TGTGCCAGCAAATTGGCGTCTAGCGGGAGGAGGACGGGTGAGCAGTTCTTC
CASKLASSGRRTGEQFF
>TRBJ2-5|TRBV19|-|-
TGTGCCAGTAGTCCCCAGGGGTTTCAAGAGACCCAGTACTTC
CASSPQGFQETQYF
>TRBJ2-3|TRBV12-3/TRBV12-4|-|-
TGTGCCAGCAGTTTCGAGAGTGTAGATACGCAGTATTTT
CASSFESVDTQYF
>TRBJ1-2|TRBV5-1|few|-
TGCGCCAGCAGCTTGGCTTCCGGACAGAACTATGGCTACACCTTC
CASSLASGQNYGYTF
>TRBJ2-1|TRBV11-2|-|-
TGTGCCAGCAGCTCCGCCGGCGGGGCGTACAATGAGCAGTTCTTC
CASSSAGGAYNEQFF
>TRBJ2-6|TRBV5-8|-|-
TGTGCCAGCAGCTTGGCCCTCTTCTCTGGGGCCAACGTCCTGACTTTC
CASSLALFSGANVLTF
>TRBJ1-6|TRBV19|-|-
TGTGCCAGTAGCACGGTTCAGGGCAGAAATTCACCCCTCCACTTT
CASSTVQGRNSPLHF
>TRBJ1-2|TRBV5-5|-|TRBD1
TGTGCCAGCAGCCCCCAGACAGGGGGATATGGCTACACCTTC
CASSPQTGGYGYTF
>TRBJ2-5|TRBV27|-|-
TGTGCCAGCAGTTCCTTCCAGACCCAGTACTTC
CASSSFQTQYF
>TRBJ2-1|TRBV19|once|-
TGTGCCAGTAGTATAGAGAGGGCTAGAAAAGACAATGAGCAGTTCTTC
CASSIERARKDNEQFF
>TRBJ1-6|TRBV9|-|TRBD1
TGTGCCAGCAGCGTTACCGGGACAGGTAATTCACCCCTCCACTTT
CASSVTGTGNSPLHF
>TRBJ2-4|TRBV27|few|-
TGTGCCAGCAGTCCTCGTCTGATGGCGGACATTCAGTACTTC
CASSPRLMADIQYF
>TRBJ1-6|TRBV3-1/TRBV3-2|-|TRBD1
TGTGCCAGCAGCCACCGCCCGACAGGGAATAATTCACCCCTCCACTTT
CASSHRPTGNNSPLHF
>TRBJ2-3|TRBV3-1/TRBV3-2|-|TRBD2
TGTGCCAGCAGCGGTCTAGCGGGATCACTGGATACGCAGTATTTT
CASSGLAGSLDTQYF
>TRBJ2-3|TRBV7-9|-|TRBD1
TGTGCCAGCAGCCCCGGACAGGACACAGATACGCAGTATTTT
CASSPGQDTDTQYF
>TRBJ1-2|TRBV19|-|-
TGTGCCAGTAGTATGGGTGAGGGTAACTATGGCTACACCTTC
CASSMGEGNYGYTF
>TRBJ2-5|TRBV7-2|few|TRBD1
TGTGCCAGCTGGGACAGGGTTAAAGAGACCCAGTACTTC
CASWDRVKETQYF
>TRBJ2-7|TRBV6-5|-|TRBD1
TGTGCCAGCACCGACAGGGGGCGATCCTACGAGCAGTACTTC
CASTDRGRSYEQYF
>TRBJ1-2|TRBV5-1|-|TRBD1
TGCGCCAGCAGCTTCTCGGGACAGGGATCTTTTGGCTACACCTTC
CASSFSGQGSFGYTF
>TRBJ2-5|TRBV19|-|TRBD2
TGTGCCAGTAGTATCTCGGCTAGCGGGGGGGCTGGTCAAGAGACCCAGTACTTC
CASSISASGGAGQETQYF
>TRBJ1-4|TRBV10-3|-|TRBD1
TGTGCCATCAGTGAGACGACAGGGTTATTGGAAAAACTGTTTTTT
CAISETTGLLEKLFF
>TRBJ2-3|TRBV19|once|TRBD2
TGTGCCAGTAGTATAGGGACTAGCGGGCCTAGAACAGATACGCAGTATTTT
CASSIGTSGPRTDTQYF
>TRBJ1-6|TRBV5-1|-|-
TGCGCCAGCAGCTTCGAACGGGATTCCTATAATTCACCCCTCCACTTT
CASSFERDSYNSPLHF
>TRBJ2-1|TRBV7-2|-|TRBD2
TGTGCCAGCAGCTCACCCTTAGCGGGAGGGTCATCCAATGAGCAGTTCTTC
CASSSPLAGGSSNEQFF
>TRBJ2-5|TRBV12-2|-|-
TGTGCAAGTCGCTTATGTCGGACAGGTCTGCTCCAGTACTTC
CASRLCRTGLLQYF
>TRBJ2-5|TRBV18|-|-
TGTGCCAGCTCCCCCCAGCAAGAGACCCAGTACTTC
CASSPQQETQYF
>TRBJ1-1|TRBV19|-|-
TGTGCCAGTAGTATTATTCTTAAGGGGACTGAAGCTTTCTTT
CASSIILKGTEAFF
>TRBJ2-7|TRBV29-1|-|TRBD1
TGCAGCGTTGAAACAGGGGGAAGGAACGAGCAGTACTTC
CSVETGGRNEQYF
>TRBJ2-7|TRBV9|-|-
TGTGCCAGCAGCGTAGGTCAGGCAAAACACGAGCAGTACTTC
CASSVGQAKHEQYF
>TRBJ1-1|TRBV18|-|-
TGTGCCAGCTCACCATGGGGGTCAGGGGCTATGAACACTGAAGCTTTCTTT
CASSPWGSGAMNTEAFF
>TRBJ1-5|TRBV7-2|-|TRBD1
TGTGCCAGCAGCAGCTCAGGGGGTGTGCAGCCCCAGCATTTT
CASSSSGGVQPQHF
>TRBJ1-1|TRBV19|-|TRBD1
TGTGCCAGTAGTGGCAGGACAGGCTCGAACACTGAAGCTTTCTTT
CASSGRTGSNTEAFF
>TRBJ2-7|TRBV3-1/TRBV3-2|-|TRBD2
TGTGCCAGCAGAGGCACAGGACTAGGCTACGAGCAGTACTTC
CASRGTGLGYEQYF
>TRBJ1-2|TRBV5-6|-|-
TGTGCCAGCAGCTTGGCCCTAGGTGGGGGCGATGGCTACACCTTC
CASSLALGGGDGYTF
>TRBJ2-1|TRBV18|-|TRBD1
TGTGCCAGCTCACCAACCCATCCGGGACAGGGGCTATTTATCAATGAGCAGTTCTTC
CASSPTHPGQGLFINEQFF
>TRBJ1-1|TRBV19|-|-
TGTGCCAGTAAGCGGGCTACTAACACTGAAGCTTTCTTT
CASKRATNTEAFF
>TRBJ1-2|TRBV5-4|-|TRBD1
TGTGCCAGCAGCTCCGGAGACAGGGTCTCCCATGGCTACACCTTC
CASSSGDRVSHGYTF
>TRBJ2-7|TRBV10-3|-|-
TGTGCCGCCCGGACAGCCTACGAGCAGTACTTC
CAARTAYEQYF
>TRBJ2-7|TRBV5-1|-|TRBD1
TGCGCCAGCAGCGAGACGACAGGGGGTCTCGACGAGCAGTACTTC
CASSETTGGLDEQYF
>TRBJ2-1|TRBV6-2/TRBV6-3|-|TRBD2
TGTGCCAGCAGTTCCACGCGGGGGGCCGATGAGCAGTTCTTC
CASSSTRGADEQFF